This TCR beta chain was found in a study of control samples from healthy donors and cancer patients. The repertoire was sequenced with immunoSEQ multiplex PCR; TCRdb's copy has only in-frame clones and lacks some. Here the sample spans around 100,000 clones, about 88% being singletons. The CDR3 is made up of 10 amino acids. Germline CDR1 is SQVTM and CDR2 is ANQGSEA. Between the trimmed V and J ends, which lost 4 bases and 7 bases, there was a span of 7 bases. Sequences were obtained from blood. The chain joins TRBV29-1 to TRBJ1-1; D unresolved. The receptor was isolated from a woman aged 70-85 years in good health. The CDR3 DNA reads TGCAGCGTTGTACGGGTTGAAGCTTTCTTT. Protein product: CSVVRVEAFF. The full variable domain, its missing parts supplied by reference TRBV29-1 and TRBJ1-1, is SAVISQKPSRDICQRGTSLTIQCQVDSQVTMMFWYRQQPGQSLTLIATANQGSEATYESGFVIDKFPISRPNLTFSTLTVSNMSPEDSSIYLCSVVRVEAFFGQGTRLTVV.